This T cell receptor beta chain comes out of a study of T cell changes during pregnancy in multiple sclerosis. The V and J ends lost 5 bases and 3 bases, in that order; junction bases with no gene match: 4. Germline V gene lookup returns CDR1 MNHEY and CDR2 SVGAGI. CDR3 length equals 14 residues. Clones were read by immunoSEQ multiplex PCR, and TCRdb kept only the in-frame ones, dropping some. The data contain about 59,000 clones, roughly 90% of them singletons. This TCR was recovered from a female donor with multiple sclerosis, enrolled in a pregnancy study. V is TRBV6-5 and J is TRBJ2-3; 8 bases map to TRBD1. The input for sequencing was peripheral blood, taken before pregnancy. CDR3 amino acids: CASSGRTGTDTQYF. In DNA, the CDR3 is TGTGCCAGCAGTGGCCGGACAGGGACAGATACGCAGTATTTT.